This T cell receptor beta chain was profiled in a study of preoperative IRX-2 immunotherapy in early breast cancer. Repertoires were generated with immunoSEQ multiplex PCR, while TCRdb's copy carries only in-frame clones and drops some. The repertoire has roughly 26,000 clones, approximately 90% of them found once; the top ten carry 25% to 35%. Germline V gene lookup returns CDR1 MDHEN and CDR2 SYDVKM. The CDR3 spans 15 residues. Trimming at V came to 1 base and at J to 5 bases, leaving 8 bases not matched to a gene. Treatment defined: preoperative locoregional IRX-2 cytokine immunotherapy. Samples came from a phase Ib trial of preoperative locoregional IRX-2 cytokine immunotherapy.

This clonotype originated in a human donor with breast cancer. The specimen comprised tumor tissue, sampled after IRX-2 immunotherapy. The chain carries TRBV28 and TRBJ2-7; TRBD2 aligns across 7 bases. The CDR3 loop is CASSLSSGDGNEQYF. DNA for the CDR3: TGTGCCAGCAGTTTATCTAGCGGTGACGGGAACGAGCAGTACTTC.